One sample yielded the 23 T cell receptor beta chains listed below, sequenced in a study of tumor-infiltrating lymphocytes in oesophageal squamous cell carcinoma. Via MiXCR, TCRdb re-called the PCR reads, giving one row per CDR3 protein. The sample has roughly 15,000 distinct CDR3 sequences; 53% are singletons. Sequencing was done on a sample of esophageal tumor tissue. These receptor sequences come from a male donor with esophageal squamous cell carcinoma.

This clonotype has at least ten counts. The chain is built from TRBV10-1 and TRBJ2-3; TRBD2 matches 12 bases. V shed 4 bases and J 6 bases; nucleotides not matched to a gene: 2. Germline CDR1 and CDR2: WNHNN and SYGVQD (reference sequence). The CDR3 length is 14 residues. The CDR3 DNA follows: TGCGCCAGCAGTGCTAGCGGGAGGGATGATACGCAGTATTTT. Amino acid sequence: CASSASGRDDTQYF.

V and J are TRBV6-9 and TRBJ2-1; 9 bases align to TRBD1. The J call is doubtful: the DNA matches TRBJ2-5 better. CDR1 and CDR2 (germline): MNHGY, SVAAGI. CDR3 length: 18 residues. The CDR3 region is CASIRTLRGQGGVETQYF. The CDR3, as DNA: TGTGCCAGCATTAGAACCCTACGGGGACAGGGAGGGGTTGAGACCCAGTACTTC.

This chain connects TRBV19 to TRBJ2-3, with 9 nucleotides matching TRBD2. The CDR3 spans 15 residues. Germline lookup yields CDR1 LNHDA and CDR2 SQIVND (reference sequence). Trimming removed 6 bases from V and 4 bases from J; junction bases left unmatched: 8. The CDR3 bases are TGTGCCAGTAGACATAGCGGGGGAGTTTCAGATACGCAGTATTTT. Its protein product is CASRHSGGVSDTQYF.

The chain joins TRBV7-3 to TRBJ2-4, with 8 bases identical to TRBD1. Near its end, the DNA agrees better with TRBJ1-2, so the J call may be wrong. The CDR3 loop spans 13 amino acids. Per germline, CDR1 SGHTA and CDR2 FQGTGA. Here the CDR3 reads CASSLTGVEGYTF. The CDR3 DNA reads as TGTGCCAGCAGCTTGACAGGGGTAGAAGGCTACACCTTC.

The gene calls are TRBV2 and TRBJ2-1; 7 nucleotides align to TRBD2. The CDR3 runs to 16 residues. V trimming: 0 bases; J trimming: 7 bases; junction bases outside the gene matches: 9. CDR1 is SNHLY and CDR2 is FYNNEI in the germline V gene. The CDR3 DNA reads as TGTGCCAGCAGTGAAGCAAAGCTAGCGGACCTTAATGAGCAGTTCTTC. It specifies CASSEAKLADLNEQFF.

The chain joins TRBV28 to TRBJ2-5, with TRBD2 matching 7 bases. Matching the DNA end better, TRBJ2-1 makes the J call doubtful. The CDR3 runs 17 residues. Germline CDR1 is MDHEN and CDR2 is SYDVKM. The CDR3 bases are TGTGCCAGCAGTTTACGGGGGAGGGCCGCTAGTAAGAATGAGCAGTTCTTC. Amino acids: CASSLRGRAASKNEQFF.

V and J are TRBV11-2 and TRBJ2-1; the D gene is possibly TRBD2 (6 bases). The end of the DNA aligns better with TRBJ2-5, so the J call may be wrong. This CDR3 has 16 amino acids. Germline loops: CDR1 SGHAT, CDR2 FQNNGV. The CDR3 protein is CASSLKGVGGKETQYF. CDR3 sequence (DNA): TGTGCCAGCAGCTTAAAAGGGGTGGGGGGTAAAGAGACCCAGTACTTC.

The V call is TRBV6-6, the J call TRBJ2-7, with TRBD1 as a possible D gene (6 bases). The germline V gene encodes CDR1 MNHNY and CDR2 SVGAGI (reference sequence). V was trimmed by 6 bases and J by 8 bases, leaving 14 bases between them. The CDR3 contains 12 residues. Here the CDR3 DNA reads TGTGCCAGCAGGAAGAACAGGGATCAGCAGTACTTC. It specifies CASRKNRDQQYF.

The chain links TRBV6-8 to TRBJ2-5; 7 nucleotides match TRBD2. The CDR3 loop spans 16 amino acids. Looked up from germline, CDR1 is MNHGY and CDR2 is SAAAGT. J was trimmed by 2 bases and V by 0 bases; bases with no gene match: 6. CDR3 region: CASSYSRAGPQETQYF. The CDR3 DNA reads TGTGCCAGCAGTTACTCGAGAGCGGGGCCGCAAGAGACCCAGTACTTC.

This chain uses TRBV7-3 with TRBJ2-3, with D unclear. Trimming stripped 1 base from V and 1 base from J, with 9 bases between. This CDR3 comprises 15 residues. Germline-derived CDR1 and CDR2 are SGHTA and FQGTGA. This CDR3 reads CASSLRRDGTDTQYF. In DNA, the CDR3 is TGTGCCAGCAGCTTAAGGCGCGATGGCACAGATACGCAGTATTTT.

The V gene is TRBV7-2, the J gene TRBJ2-1; perhaps TRBD1 as D (6 bases). The J call may be mistaken, given a closer DNA end match to TRBJ1-2. The germline CDR1 and CDR2 sequences are SGHTA and FQGNSA. This CDR3 region has 13 residues. CDR3: CASSSGQNYGYTF. CDR3 coding DNA: TGTGCCAGCAGCTCCGGACAGAACTATGGCTACACCTTC.

V gene TRBV7-2 combines with J gene TRBJ2-1; the D call may be TRBD1 or TRBD2 (6 bases each). V was cut by 5 bases and J by 13 bases, with 18 bases left in between. The germline V gene has CDR1 SGHTA and CDR2 FQGNSA. The CDR3 totals 13 residues. CDR3 region: CASSMGGPETQFF. The CDR3 DNA reads as TGTGCCAGCAGCATGGGGGGCCCAGAGACCCAGTTCTTC.

The CDR3 loop is CASSQPSGGGRHSYNEQFF. CDR3 nucleotide sequence: TGCGCCAGCAGCCAACCCTCCGGGGGCGGGAGGCACTCCTACAATGAGCAGTTCTTC. The J gene is TRBJ2-1, the V gene TRBV4-1; 8 bases fit TRBD2. After removal of 2 bases from V and 0 bases from J, the junction contained 12 bases not matched to a gene. CDR3 size: 19 residues. Germline CDR1 reads MGHRA; CDR2 reads YSYEKL.

This clonotype was recorded at least ten times. This chain uses TRBV10-3 with TRBJ2-1; maybe TRBD1 (6 bases). Germline assignment: CDR1 ENHRY and CDR2 SYGVKD. The CDR3 totals 10 residues. V was pared by 10 bases and J by 8 bases, with 9 bases between. The CDR3 loop is CAKQGYEQFF. The CDR3 nucleotides are TGTGCCAAACAGGGCTATGAGCAGTTCTTC.

In its sample, this clonotype was seen many times. The chain recombines TRBV11-1 with TRBJ2-3; 8 bases line up with TRBD2. Germline V gene data show CDR1 as SGHAT and CDR2 as FQDESV (reference sequence). The junction had 7 bases not matched to a gene; V was cut back by 5 bases and J by 0 bases. The CDR3 runs 16 residues. The CDR3 loop reads CASSPYPSGSTDTQYF. In DNA, the CDR3 is TGTGCCAGCAGCCCCTACCCTAGCGGGAGCACAGATACGCAGTATTTT.

The chain combines TRBV19 with TRBJ2-7; 11 bases are shared with TRBD2. TRBJ2-1 explains the end of the DNA better; the J call may be wrong. The CDR3 covers 16 residues. The germline gives CDR1 LNHDA, CDR2 SQIVND (reference sequence). The CDR3 DNA sequence: TGTGCCAGTAAGGCCCTTAGGCCTAGCGGGAGGAATGAGCAGTTCTTC. As protein: CASKALRPSGRNEQFF.

The chain combines TRBV6-2 or TRBV6-3 with TRBJ2-7, with D perhaps TRBD2 (5 bases). The end of the DNA aligns better with TRBJ2-1, so the J call may be wrong. CDR1 and CDR2 (germline): MNHEY, SVGEGT. The CDR3 runs to 16 residues. The CDR3 nucleotides read TGTGCCAGCAGTTACTCGAGAACGGGATCCTACAATGAGCAGTTCTTC. It is translated as CASSYSRTGSYNEQFF.

The rearrangement joins TRBV14 to TRBJ2-4; no definite D call. The end of the DNA is better explained by TRBJ2-7, so the J call may be wrong. The length of the CDR3 is 14 residues. Germline values: CDR1 SGHDN, CDR2 FVKESK. DNA of the CDR3: TGTGCCAGCAGCCAAGATGATATCAACTACGAGCAGTACTTC. This gives the protein CASSQDDINYEQYF.

The chain combines TRBV27 with TRBJ2-1; 13 bases are shared with TRBD2. The closer fit of TRBJ2-7 to the DNA end suggests the J call may be wrong. The germline V gene has CDR1 MNHEY and CDR2 SMNVEV (reference sequence). CDR3 size: 17 residues. The DNA of the CDR3 is TGTGCCAGCAGTCCCCCGGGACTAGCGGGACTTTGGGGTGAGCAGTACTTC. This gives the protein CASSPPGLAGLWGEQYF.

Of note for this clonotype: The final CDR3 position lacks the conserved phenylalanine or tryptophan, pointing to a likely read error. The limits of the CDR3 on the DNA are not certain, so only TCRdb's listed CDR3 is given. The chain is built from TRBV6-6 and TRBJ1-1; the table's D call, TRBD1, has no DNA check behind it. Germline V gene sequence: CDR1 MNHNY, CDR2 SVGAGI (reference sequence). The CDR3 spans 19 amino acids, including both terminal residues. The CDR3 spells CASSAPRGLDYGYTFGSGQ.

By share, this clonotype counts as medium-sized. The J gene is TRBJ2-1, the V gene TRBV6-2 or TRBV6-3; D not certain. Trimming took off 2 bases at V and 5 bases at J, with 7 bases between the two ends. This CDR3 is 13 amino acids long. Germline V gene lookup returns CDR1 MNHEY and CDR2 SVGEGT. This chain's CDR3 is CASSYGSNNEQFF. The CDR3 DNA sequence: TGTGCCAGCAGTTACGGCTCTAACAATGAGCAGTTCTTC.

About this clonotype itself: A read error may account for a junction end that differs from germline. The genes are TRBV7-6 and TRBJ2-4; D ambiguous. Per the germline V gene, CDR1 is SGHVS and CDR2 is FNYEAQ. CDR3 length: 13 amino acids. The CDR3 sequence is CASSLIASGEQYF. In DNA, the CDR3 is TGTGCTAGCAGCTTAATAGCATCGGGTGAGCAGTACTTC. Looking up the rest from reference TRBV7-6 and TRBJ2-4 gives the full variable domain: GAGVSQSPRYKVTKRGQDVALRCDPISGHVSLYWYRQALGQGPEFLTYFNYEAQQDKSGLPNDRFSAERPEGSISTLTIQRTEQRDSAMYRCASSLIASGEQYFGAGTRLSVL.

The chain carries TRBV7-2 and TRBJ1-6; TRBD1 is a possible D gene (6 bases). Germline loops: CDR1 SGHTA, CDR2 FQGNSA. V was trimmed by 6 bases and J by 9 bases, leaving 12 bases between them. CDR3 length: 13 residues. The CDR3 DNA reads as TGTGCCAGCAGTCCAGGGGCACGTTCACCCCTCCACTTT. Encoded protein: CASSPGARSPLHF.